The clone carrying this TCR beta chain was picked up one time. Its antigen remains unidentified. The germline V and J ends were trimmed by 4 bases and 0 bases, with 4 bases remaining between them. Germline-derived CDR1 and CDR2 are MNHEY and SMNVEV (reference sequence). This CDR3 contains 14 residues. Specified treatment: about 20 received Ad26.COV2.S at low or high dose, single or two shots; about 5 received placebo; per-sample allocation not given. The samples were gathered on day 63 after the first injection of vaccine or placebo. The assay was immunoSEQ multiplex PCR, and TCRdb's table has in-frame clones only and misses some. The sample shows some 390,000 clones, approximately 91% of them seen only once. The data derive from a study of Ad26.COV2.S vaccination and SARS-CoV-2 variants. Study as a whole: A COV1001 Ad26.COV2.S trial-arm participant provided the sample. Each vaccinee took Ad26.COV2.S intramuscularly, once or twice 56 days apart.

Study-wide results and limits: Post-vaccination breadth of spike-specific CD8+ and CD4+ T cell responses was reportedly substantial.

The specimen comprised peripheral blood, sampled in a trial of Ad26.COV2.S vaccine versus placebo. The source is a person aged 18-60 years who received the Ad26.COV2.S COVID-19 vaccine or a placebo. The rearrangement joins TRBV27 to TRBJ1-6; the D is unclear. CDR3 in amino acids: CASSWSSYNSPLHF. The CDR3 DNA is TGTGCCAGCAGTTGGAGCTCCTATAATTCACCCCTCCACTTT.